A single sample is the source of the 6 T cell receptor beta chains below, sequenced in a study of blood T cells in healthy people across ages. A second about 6 to 12 cycle PCR used barcoded and J-beta primers. TCRdb reprocessed the 5' RACE reads via MiXCR and lists one record per CDR3 protein. The repertoire consists of 650,000 to 800,000 distinct CDR3 sequences, with 40% to 50% occurring once and the leading ten covering approximately 20%. The sequenced sample was blood. The receptors come from a man aged 55 to 70 in good health.

V and J are TRBV20-1 and TRBJ2-7; D not resolved. Germline V lookup: CDR1 DFQATT, CDR2 SNEGSKA (reference sequence). Trimming took off 2 bases at V and 3 bases at J, with 11 bases between the two ends. The CDR3 is 13 amino acids. CDR3 in amino acids: CSARLDLGYEQYF. The CDR3, as DNA: TGCAGTGCTAGATTGGATCTAGGCTACGAGCAGTACTTC.

The table lists this clonotype with many counts. The V gene is TRBV20-1, the J gene TRBJ2-7; 8 nucleotides align to TRBD2. Per germline, CDR1 DFQATT and CDR2 SNEGSKA (reference sequence). The CDR3 runs 14 residues. The V gene end was trimmed by 2 bases and the J gene end by 4 bases; junction bases not matched to a gene: 7. For the CDR3, the DNA is TGCAGTGCTAGACCCCCGGCGGGAGGTTACGAGCAGTACTTC. This codes for CSARPPAGGYEQYF.

The V call is TRBV6-2 or TRBV6-3, the J call TRBJ1-5; D possibly corresponds to TRBD1 (5 bases). Trimming stripped 6 bases from V and 0 bases from J, with 15 bases between. The CDR3 consists of 16 residues. Germline values: CDR1 MNHEY, CDR2 SVGEGT. The CDR3, as DNA: TGTGCCAGCAGCCCAGGGCGAAGATATAGCAATCAGCCCCAGCATTTT. Translation gives CASSPGRRYSNQPQHF.

The chain joins TRBV20-1 to TRBJ2-7; TRBD1 agrees at 8 bases. This CDR3 spans 17 amino acids. V was clipped by 3 bases and J by 6 bases; unmatched bases: 19. Germline V CDR1 and CDR2: DFQATT, SNEGSKA (reference sequence). The CDR3 protein is CSASPTYSQGAWSEQYF. CDR3 DNA sequence: TGCAGTGCTAGTCCGACCTATTCGCAGGGGGCTTGGTCCGAGCAGTACTTC.

The CDR3 DNA follows: TGTGCCAGCAGCTTAGGGACAGCTCCTCGGACCCAGTACTTC. As protein: CASSLGTAPRTQYF. The rearrangement joins TRBV9 to TRBJ2-7, with TRBD1 matching over 7 bases. Near its end, the DNA agrees better with TRBJ2-5, so the J call may be wrong. Germline V gene lookup returns CDR1 SGDLS and CDR2 YYNGEE. CDR3 length: 14 amino acids.

The rearrangement uses TRBV7-2 and TRBJ1-2; D not certain. V lost 2 bases, J lost 4 bases, and 11 bases lay in between. Germline-derived CDR1 and CDR2 are SGHTA and FQGNSA. The CDR3 runs to 14 residues. CDR3 residues: CASSLRSSGYGYTF. CDR3 bases: TGTGCCAGCAGCTTACGTTCGTCAGGCTATGGCTACACCTTC.